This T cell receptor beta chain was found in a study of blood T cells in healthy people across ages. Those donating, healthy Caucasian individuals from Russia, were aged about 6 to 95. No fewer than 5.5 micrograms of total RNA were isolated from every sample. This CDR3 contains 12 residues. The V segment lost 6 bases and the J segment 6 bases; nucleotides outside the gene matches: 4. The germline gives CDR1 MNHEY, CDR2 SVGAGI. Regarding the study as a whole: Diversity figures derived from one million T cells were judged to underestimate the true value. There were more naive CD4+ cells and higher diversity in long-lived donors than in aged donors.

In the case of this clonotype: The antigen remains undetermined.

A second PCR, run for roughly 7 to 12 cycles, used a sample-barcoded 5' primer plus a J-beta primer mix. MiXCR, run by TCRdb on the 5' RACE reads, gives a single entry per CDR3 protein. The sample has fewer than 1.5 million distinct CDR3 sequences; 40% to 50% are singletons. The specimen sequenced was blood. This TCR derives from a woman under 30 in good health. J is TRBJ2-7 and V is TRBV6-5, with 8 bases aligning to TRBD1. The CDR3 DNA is TGTGCCAGCAGCCATGGACAGGGCGAGCAGTACTTC. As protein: CASSHGQGEQYF.